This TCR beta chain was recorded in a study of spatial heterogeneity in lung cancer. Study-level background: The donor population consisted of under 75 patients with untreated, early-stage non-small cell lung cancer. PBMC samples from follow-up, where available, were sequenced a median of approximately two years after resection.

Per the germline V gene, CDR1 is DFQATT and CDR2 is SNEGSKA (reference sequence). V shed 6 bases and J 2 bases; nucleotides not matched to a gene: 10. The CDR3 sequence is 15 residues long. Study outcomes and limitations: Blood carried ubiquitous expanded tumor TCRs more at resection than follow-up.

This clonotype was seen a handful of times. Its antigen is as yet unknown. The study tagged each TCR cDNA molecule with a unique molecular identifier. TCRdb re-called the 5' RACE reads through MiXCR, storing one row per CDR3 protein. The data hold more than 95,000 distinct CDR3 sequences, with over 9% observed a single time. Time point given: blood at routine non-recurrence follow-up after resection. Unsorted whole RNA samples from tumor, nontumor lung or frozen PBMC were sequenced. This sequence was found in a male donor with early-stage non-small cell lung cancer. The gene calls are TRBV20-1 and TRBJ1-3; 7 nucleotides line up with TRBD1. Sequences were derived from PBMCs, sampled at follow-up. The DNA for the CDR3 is TGCAGTGCCTTCGACAGGGATTTCCCTGGAAACACCATATATTTT. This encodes CSAFDRDFPGNTIYF.